The next 20 T cell receptor beta chains were all read from a single sample in a study of T-cell memory formation after mild COVID-19. MiXCR, run by TCRdb on the 5' RACE reads, gives a single entry per CDR3 protein. The repertoire consists of about 430,000 distinct CDR3 sequences, with approximately 24% occurring once and the leading ten covering roughly 9.7%. Sequencing used PBMCs or a T cell subset sorted from them (not recorded which). These receptors were taken from an adult woman who had mild COVID-19 (a few samples of this study predate the infection). Cell type and time point are not known.

The J gene is TRBJ2-3, the V gene TRBV29-1; the match to TRBD2 covers 13 bases. V lost 0 bases to trimming and J lost 1 base; unmatched junction nucleotides: 7. In germline, CDR1 is SQVTM, CDR2 ANQGSEA. The CDR3 has 18 amino acids. The CDR3, as DNA: TGCAGCGTTGAAGATCCAAGGGGACTAGCGGGACGCACAGATACGCAGTATTTT. As protein: CSVEDPRGLAGRTDTQYF.

J is TRBJ2-7 and V is TRBV4-1, with D perhaps matching TRBD2 (5 bases). Germline loops: CDR1 MGHRA, CDR2 YSYEKL. Trimming shortened V by 3 bases and J by 0 bases, and 12 bases separated the two germline ends. This CDR3 has 15 residues. For the CDR3, the DNA is TGCGCCAGCAGCCAGTTAACCGGGAACTCCTACGAGCAGTACTTC. Translated: CASSQLTGNSYEQYF.

This clonotype was seen only a few times. The chain employs TRBV24-1 and TRBJ2-7; D possibly matches TRBD1 or TRBD2 (5 bases each). This CDR3 comprises 13 residues. V gave up 3 bases and J gave up 3 bases, with 8 bases separating them. Germline CDR1 KGHDR, CDR2 SFDVKD. The CDR3 reads CATSDPGRYEQYF. The CDR3 bases are TGTGCCACCAGTGATCCGGGACGCTACGAGCAGTACTTC.

The chain carries TRBV19 and TRBJ1-5; TRBD1 is a possible D gene (6 bases). The CDR3 is 15 amino acids. With 7 bases removed from V and 6 bases from J, the gap between germline ends came to 19 bases. Germline V gives CDR1 LNHDA, CDR2 SQIVND (reference sequence). CDR3 in DNA: TGTGCCAGTAACGTTGACAGGAGCGAGCCTCAGCCCCAGCATTTT. This codes for CASNVDRSEPQPQHF.

There are a few counts of this clonotype. The chain employs TRBV5-1 and TRBJ2-1; 7 bases map to TRBD1. J was trimmed by 5 bases and V by 0 bases; bases with no gene match: 2. CDR3 size: 14 residues. Per the germline V gene, CDR1 is SGHRS and CDR2 is YFSETQ. The CDR3 loop is CASSLAGTDNEQFF. Written as DNA, the CDR3 is TGCGCCAGCAGCTTGGCCGGGACAGACAATGAGCAGTTCTTC.

The chain uses TRBV5-1 and TRBJ2-1, with D tentatively TRBD2 (6 bases). The germline CDR1 and CDR2 sequences are SGHRS and YFSETQ. V lost 2 bases and J lost 2, with 17 bases in between. The CDR3 totals 17 residues. CDR3 coding DNA: TGCGCCAGCAGCTTCGGGAGCCCAGCAGAGCCCTACAATGAGCAGTTCTTC. Protein sequence: CASSFGSPAEPYNEQFF. Together with reference TRBV5-1 and TRBJ2-1, the CDR3 gives the full variable domain: KAGVTQTPRYLIKTRGQQVTLSCSPISGHRSVSWYQQTPGQGLQFLFEYFSETQRNKGNFPGRFSGRQFSNSRSEMNVSTLELGDSALYLCASSFGSPAEPYNEQFFGPGTRLTVL.

The rearrangement joins TRBV29-1 to TRBJ2-7, with a possible D match to TRBD2 (6 bases). This CDR3 contains 13 residues. Germline assignment: CDR1 SQVTM and CDR2 ANQGSEA. Trimming left V 4 bases short and J 3 bases short, with 13 bases between. Here the CDR3 DNA reads TGCAGCGTTGCGGAGGGTCTTATCTACGAGCAGTACTTC. This codes for CSVAEGLIYEQYF.

CDR3 sequence (DNA): TGTGCCAGCAGCGCGGCCCTCCGCACAGATACGCAGTATTTT. Encoded protein: CASSAALRTDTQYF. V gene TRBV9 combines with J gene TRBJ2-3; D is unclear. Germline V gene lookup returns CDR1 SGDLS and CDR2 YYNGEE. Trimming pared 3 bases from V and 1 base from J, leaving 9 bases between. The CDR3 covers 14 residues.

The V and J genes are TRBV6-5 and TRBJ2-1; D possibly uses TRBD1 or TRBD2 (5 bases each). This CDR3 contains 16 residues. The germline V gene has CDR1 MNHEY and CDR2 SVGAGI. The V and J ends lost 6 bases and 5 bases respectively, with 20 bases between them. The CDR3 DNA follows: TGTGCCAGCAGCAGTTACGTGGGACCCTACCACAATGAGCAGTTCTTC. Encoded protein: CASSSYVGPYHNEQFF.

A few counts support this clonotype. This chain uses TRBV13 with TRBJ2-1; D unclear. Germline values: CDR1 PRHDT, CDR2 FYEKMQ (reference sequence). Deletions cut 2 bases from V and 7 bases from J, with 6 bases between. The CDR3 sequence is 12 residues long. Written as DNA, the CDR3 is TGTGCCAGCAGCTTATTCGCAAATGAGCAGTTCTTC. Its translation is CASSLFANEQFF. Based on the CDR3 plus reference TRBV13 and TRBJ2-1, the full variable domain is AAGVIQSPRHLIKEKRETATLKCYPIPRHDTVYWYQQGPGQDPQFLISFYEKMQSDKGSIPDRFSAQQFSDYHSELNMSSLELGDSALYFCASSLFANEQFFGPGTRLTVL.

J is TRBJ1-1 and V is TRBV18; D unclear. This CDR3 has 15 amino acids. The germline V gene has CDR1 KGHSH and CDR2 LQKENI. Trimming removed 1 base at V and 1 base at J, with 10 bases between. The chain's CDR3 is CASSPQAGENTEAFF. CDR3 coding DNA: TGTGCCAGCTCACCACAGGCAGGAGAGAACACTGAAGCTTTCTTT.

In this sample, this clonotype turned up a few times. V gene TRBV20-1 combines with J gene TRBJ2-2; TRBD2 matches 11 bases. V trimming: 5 bases; J trimming: 7 bases; junction bases outside the gene matches: 9. This CDR3 is built from 15 residues. CDR1 and CDR2 (germline): DFQATT, SNEGSKA (reference sequence). The CDR3 sequence is CSAFGTSGPRGELFF. The CDR3 DNA reads as TGCAGTGCTTTCGGGACTAGCGGACCCCGCGGGGAGCTGTTTTTT.

The chain is built from TRBV20-1 and TRBJ1-6; D is perhaps TRBD1 (6 bases). CDR1 and CDR2 from the germline V gene are DFQATT and SNEGSKA (reference sequence). V dropped 5 bases and J dropped 8 bases, with 13 bases sitting between them. The CDR3 loop spans 13 amino acids. CDR3 amino acids: CSAYRAVDSPLHF. The DNA for the CDR3 is TGCAGTGCTTACAGGGCCGTTGATTCACCCCTCCACTTT.

CDR3 in amino acids: CASSLGTLVDNEQFF. Here the CDR3 DNA reads TGTGCCAGCAGCCTCGGGACCCTCGTAGACAATGAGCAGTTCTTC. The chain couples TRBV5-8 to TRBJ2-1; D possibly uses TRBD1 or TRBD2 (5 bases each). Trimming cost V 4 bases and J 5 bases, with 16 bases left between them. This CDR3 is built from 15 residues. Germline lookup yields CDR1 SGHTS and CDR2 YDEGEE.

V is TRBV12-3 or TRBV12-4 and J is TRBJ2-1; 7 bases line up with TRBD2. The CDR3 is 16 residues long. V shed 5 bases and J 4 bases; nucleotides not matched to a gene: 11. The CDR3 sequence is CASSPGLGGIYNEQFF. The CDR3 DNA reads as TGTGCCAGCAGTCCCGGACTAGGCGGAATTTACAATGAGCAGTTCTTC.

This clonotype was picked up many times. The rearrangement joins TRBV18 to TRBJ1-1; perhaps TRBD1 as D (6 bases). The germline CDR1 and CDR2 sequences are KGHSH and LQKENI. This CDR3 is 14 amino acids long. The V end lost 8 bases, the J end lost 2 bases, and 15 bases lay between the germline ends. The CDR3 nucleotides read TGTGCCAGCAGCCAACAGGGCCTCAACACTGAAGCTTTCTTT. Translation: CASSQQGLNTEAFF.

CDR3 region: CATWDPHTGELFF. The CDR3 nucleotides read TGTGCCACCTGGGACCCGCACACCGGGGAGCTGTTTTTT. This rearrangement joins TRBV6-6 to TRBJ2-2; D might be TRBD1 or TRBD2, each matching 5 bases. Germline-derived CDR1 and CDR2 are MNHNY and SVGAGI (reference sequence). With 10 bases removed from V and 3 bases from J, the gap between germline ends came to 12 bases. The CDR3 length is 13 residues.

This chain connects TRBV3-1 to TRBJ2-7, with 8 bases lining up with TRBD1. Germline CDR1 is LGHDT and CDR2 is YNNKEL (reference sequence). The CDR3 sequence is 14 residues long. The ends lost 2 bases at V and 6 bases at J; junction bases unmatched: 6. The CDR3 loop is CASSQRQGSSEQYF. As DNA, the CDR3 is TGTGCCAGCAGCCAACGACAGGGGTCGAGCGAGCAGTACTTC.

This clonotype was seen only a few times. This chain uses TRBV7-2 with TRBJ1-5, with D possibly matching TRBD1 (6 bases). The V gene's germline CDR1 is SGHTA and CDR2 FQGNSA. CDR3 length: 18 residues. The germline V and J ends were trimmed by 1 base and 0 bases, with 16 bases remaining between them. CDR3 protein: CASSLGGANLLSNQPQHF. CDR3 DNA: TGTGCCAGCAGCTTAGGGGGGGCGAACCTCCTTAGCAATCAGCCCCAGCATTTT.

This chain connects TRBV5-1 to TRBJ2-2; perhaps D is TRBD1 or TRBD2 (5 bases each). Germline CDR1 reads SGHRS; CDR2 reads YFSETQ. This CDR3 is 14 amino acids long. Trimming removed 10 bases at V and 3 bases at J, with 16 bases between. The CDR3 bases are TGCGCCTCCGGCAGGGAGCCTGACACCGGGGAGCTGTTTTTT. This translates into CASGREPDTGELFF.